This T cell receptor (beta chain) was captured in a study of identifying expanded T cells in peripheral blood. Whole-study findings and limits: Variance in clone template counts between roughly two-week samples significantly increased with total template count across all healthy donors. Over around two and four weeks, about 16 and 19 clones changed, versus approximately 1.2 between replicates.

TCRdb's copy holds only in-frame clones and misses some; the assay was immunoSEQ multiplex PCR. In the table there are about 85,000 clones, 85% to 90% of which are singletons. V was pared by 3 bases and J by 2 bases, with 4 bases of the junction left unmatched. CDR1 and CDR2 from the germline V gene are SGDLS and YYNGEE. The CDR3 spans 14 residues. Collection occurred without any documented infections or immune events in donors. In the case of this clone: Its specificity is unknown.

Input material: blood. The chain is built from TRBV9 and TRBJ2-7; 8 bases are shared with TRBD2. The TCR sequence derives from a person aged 18 to 70 in good health. CDR3 bases: TGTGCCAGCAGCGCGGGGGGGCCCGCCTACGAGCAGTACTTC. Translating gives CASSAGGPAYEQYF.